What follows describes a single T cell receptor beta chain. CDR1 is MNHEY and CDR2 is SMNVEV in the germline V gene (reference sequence). V was shortened by 3 bases and J by 3 bases, with 9 bases between the two germline ends. CDR3 length equals 14 residues. The data belong to a study of T cell changes during pregnancy in multiple sclerosis. The protocol was immunoSEQ multiplex PCR, while the TCRdb copy is restricted to in-frame clones and leaves out a portion. This table holds around 96,000 clones, 90% to 95% found once. The sample in question was peripheral blood, obtained in the third trimester of pregnancy. This receptor was obtained from a female donor with multiple sclerosis, enrolled in a pregnancy study. This chain joins TRBV27 and TRBJ1-5; a weak D match, TRBD1 (5 bases). The chain's CDR3 is CASSFQGINQPQHF. The CDR3 DNA reads TGTGCCAGCAGTTTTCAGGGAATCAATCAGCCCCAGCATTTT.